The 5 T cell receptor beta chains given below trace back to one sample, sequenced in a study of OX40 agonist ivuxolimab in advanced cancers. The data were produced by immunoSEQ multiplex PCR, yet TCRdb's version contains in-frame clones alone and is incomplete. The sample carries about 62,000 clones, around 80% recorded once. Sequenced here: CD4+ or CD8+ T cells sorted from blood, sampled in a trial of the OX40 agonist ivuxolimab. The origin of the receptors is an adult with an advanced solid tumor such as melanoma, head and neck, liver or kidney cancer.

This clone turned up a few times. J is TRBJ1-1 and V is TRBV9; D gene ambiguous. In germline, CDR1 is SGDLS, CDR2 YYNGEE. The CDR3 runs to 15 residues. V gave up 3 bases and J gave up 0 bases, with 12 bases separating them. The DNA for the CDR3 is TGTGCCAGCAGCGGGAGTGAGAGTATGAACACTGAAGCTTTCTTT. Amino acids: CASSGSESMNTEAFF.

The V gene is TRBV6-5, the J gene TRBJ1-3; possibly TRBD1 for D (5 bases). With 6 bases removed from V and 0 bases from J, the gap between germline ends came to 12 bases. CDR3 length: 15 residues. CDR1 is MNHEY and CDR2 is SVGAGI in the germline V gene. The DNA of the CDR3 is TGTGCCAGCAGCCCTTGGGGGGGCTCTGGAAACACCATATATTTT. Protein: CASSPWGGSGNTIYF.

This chain uses TRBV5-6 with TRBJ1-4; 7 bases map to TRBD1. The CDR3 runs 14 residues. Germline values: CDR1 SGHDT, CDR2 YYEEEE. V gave up 6 bases and J gave up 4 bases; unmatched junction bases: 6. This CDR3 is CASIQGGSNEKLFF. Written as DNA, the CDR3 is TGTGCCAGCATCCAGGGGGGGAGTAATGAAAAACTGTTTTTT.

The rearrangement joins TRBV4-2 to TRBJ2-7, with 9 bases lining up with TRBD1. V was pared by 2 bases and J by 3 bases, with 5 bases of the junction left unmatched. Germline lookup yields CDR1 LGHNA and CDR2 YNFKEQ. The CDR3 length is 15 residues. Here the CDR3 reads CASSQPGQGNYEQYF. CDR3 DNA sequence: TGTGCCAGCAGCCAACCGGGACAGGGCAACTACGAGCAGTACTTC.

Here the CDR3 DNA reads TGCGCCAGCAGCTTGGAAGGGGGGTTCAACTATGGCTACACCTTC. Protein product: CASSLEGGFNYGYTF. This chain links TRBV5-1 with TRBJ1-2; tentative D call: TRBD1 (6 bases). The CDR3 covers 15 residues. Germline CDR1 SGHRS, CDR2 YFSETQ. V was cut by 0 bases and J by 2 bases, with 11 bases left in between.